This T cell receptor beta chain was captured by sequencing in a study of T cells in Graves' hyperthyroidism and ophthalmopathy. The wider study: Specimen type is peripheral blood, collected at initial diagnosis prior to any treatment. General study points: Most clonotypes expanded in thyroid above 0.001 were likewise present in blood.

Germline-derived CDR1 and CDR2 are LNHDA and SQIVND (reference sequence). Trimming cost V 6 bases and J 3 bases; bases outside gene matches: 3. This CDR3 contains 15 residues. RNA transcripts provided the source from which TCR beta CDR3 regions were amplified. The HTBI primer set was used in a first-round RT-PCR of the TCR CDR3. TCRdb re-derived calls from the multiplex PCR reads in MiXCR, one entry per CDR3 protein. This table has around 440,000 distinct CDR3 sequences, approximately 14% appearing once. Diagnosis of hyperthyroidism was new in patients aged 18 to 65, and its duration was under 2 months. A word on this clonotype: Its antigen is undetermined.

This receptor was obtained from a woman between 18 and 29 years old with Graves' hyperthyroidism. J is TRBJ2-7 and V is TRBV19, with 15 bases aligning to TRBD2. What was sequenced was blood. The CDR3 sequence is CASSGLAGGDYEQYF. As DNA, the CDR3 is TGTGCCAGTAGCGGACTAGCGGGAGGGGACTACGAGCAGTACTTC.